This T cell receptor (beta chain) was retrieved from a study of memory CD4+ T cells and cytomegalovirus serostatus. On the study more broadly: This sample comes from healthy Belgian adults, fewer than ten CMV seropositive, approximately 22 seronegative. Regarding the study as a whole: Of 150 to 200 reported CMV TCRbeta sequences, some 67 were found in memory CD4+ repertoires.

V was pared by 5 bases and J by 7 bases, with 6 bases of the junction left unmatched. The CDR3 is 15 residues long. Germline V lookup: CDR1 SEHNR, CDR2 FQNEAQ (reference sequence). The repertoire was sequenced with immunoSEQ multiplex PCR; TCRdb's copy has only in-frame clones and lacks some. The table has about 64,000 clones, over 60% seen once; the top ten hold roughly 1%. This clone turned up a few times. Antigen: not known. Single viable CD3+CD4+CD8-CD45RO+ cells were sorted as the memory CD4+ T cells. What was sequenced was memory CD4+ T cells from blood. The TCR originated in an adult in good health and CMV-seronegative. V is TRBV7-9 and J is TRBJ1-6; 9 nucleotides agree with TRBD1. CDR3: CASSPEGTGNSPLHF. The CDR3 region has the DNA TGTGCCAGCAGCCCAGAGGGGACAGGGAATTCACCCCTCCACTTT.